Listed below are T cell receptor beta chains from one sample, sequenced in a study of pediatric ulcerative colitis. The method was immunoSEQ multiplex PCR; TCRdb's version includes in-frame clones alone and lacks a portion of them. The repertoire has about 5,800 clones, roughly 86% of them found once; the top ten carry 1.9%. Sample: blood. Source of these receptors: a girl aged 5 to 17 who was a control in a study of pediatric ulcerative colitis. The CDR3 runs from the conserved cysteine through the conserved F or W. The D gene is left open where the match is weak. Clone size is shown for a subset of rows, as once, few, many or a class of expanded clone.

V gene: TRBV29-1
J gene: TRBJ2-5
D gene: NA
clone size: NA
CDR3 length: 13
CDR3 protein: CSVRGLYQETQYF
CDR3 DNA: TGCAGCGTCAGGGGCCTGTACCAAGAGACCCAGTACTTC

V gene: TRBV11-2
J gene: TRBJ2-5
D gene: TRBD2
clone size: NA
CDR3 length: 17
CDR3 protein: CASSLGLAGAGVETQYF
CDR3 DNA: TGTGCCAGCAGCTTAGGACTAGCGGGGGCAGGGGTTGAGACCCAGTACTTC

V gene: TRBV28
J gene: TRBJ1-2
D gene: TRBD1
clone size: NA
CDR3 length: 13
CDR3 protein: CASSTGGNYGYTF
CDR3 DNA: TGTGCCAGCAGTACAGGGGGCAACTATGGCTACACCTTC

V gene: TRBV21-1
J gene: TRBJ2-1
D gene: NA
clone size: NA
CDR3 length: 15
CDR3 protein: CASSKGLRSYNEQFF
CDR3 DNA: TGTGCCAGCAGCAAAGGTCTACGCTCCTACAATGAGCAGTTCTTC

V gene: TRBV6-5
J gene: TRBJ2-7
D gene: NA
clone size: NA
CDR3 length: 14
CDR3 protein: CASSKHYGFPEQYF
CDR3 DNA: TGTGCCAGCAGCAAACACTATGGGTTTCCCGAGCAGTACTTC

V gene: TRBV5-6
J gene: TRBJ2-5
D gene: NA
clone size: once
CDR3 length: 14
CDR3 protein: CASSTVRTQETQYF
CDR3 DNA: TGTGCCAGCAGCACCGTACGAACCCAAGAGACCCAGTACTTC

V gene: TRBV4-1
J gene: TRBJ2-1
D gene: NA
clone size: once
CDR3 length: 17
CDR3 protein: CASSQSPPALLGNEQFF
CDR3 DNA: TGCGCCAGCAGCCAATCCCCCCCAGCGTTGCTTGGCAATGAGCAGTTCTTC

V gene: TRBV19
J gene: TRBJ2-5
D gene: NA
clone size: once
CDR3 length: 12
CDR3 protein: CASSRGPETQYF
CDR3 DNA: TGTGCCAGTAGTAGGGGGCCAGAGACCCAGTACTTC

V gene: TRBV28
J gene: TRBJ2-1
D gene: TRBD2
clone size: NA
CDR3 length: 17
CDR3 protein: CASSSRLAPSSYNEQFF
CDR3 DNA: TGTGCCAGCAGTTCCAGACTAGCCCCGAGCTCCTACAATGAGCAGTTCTTC

V gene: TRBV6-5
J gene: TRBJ1-1
D gene: NA
clone size: NA
CDR3 length: 13
CDR3 protein: CASRTAKGTEAFF
CDR3 DNA: TGTGCCAGCAGAACAGCGAAAGGGACTGAAGCTTTCTTT

V gene: TRBV6-5
J gene: TRBJ2-7
D gene: TRBD1
clone size: few
CDR3 length: 15
CDR3 protein: CASSSPGQSSYEQYF
CDR3 DNA: TGTGCCAGCAGCTCTCCGGGACAGAGCAGCTACGAGCAGTACTTC

V gene: TRBV7-2
J gene: TRBJ1-3
D gene: NA
clone size: NA
CDR3 length: 16
CDR3 protein: CASSSQTVGSGNTIYF
CDR3 DNA: TGTGCCAGCAGCTCCCAGACAGTGGGTTCTGGAAACACCATATATTTT

V gene: TRBV5-5
J gene: TRBJ1-1
D gene: NA
clone size: NA
CDR3 length: 15
CDR3 protein: CASSLESGRGTEAFF
CDR3 DNA: TGTGCCAGCAGCTTGGAGTCGGGGCGAGGCACTGAAGCTTTCTTT

V gene: TRBV30
J gene: TRBJ2-7
D gene: TRBD2
clone size: NA
CDR3 length: 11
CDR3 protein: CAWGLVYEQYF
CDR3 DNA: TGTGCCTGGGGACTAGTCTACGAGCAGTACTTC

V gene: TRBV13
J gene: TRBJ2-3
D gene: NA
clone size: NA
CDR3 length: 14
CDR3 protein: CASSLRTLADTQYF
CDR3 DNA: TGTGCCAGCAGCCTCCGGACCCTCGCAGATACGCAGTATTTT